Here is one TCR beta chain with its context. This specimen includes other DNA sequences encoding the same CDR3. In the original analysis: Researchers report that nucleated cell counts were estimated from reference gene primer amplification. Produced via immunoSEQ multiplex PCR; TCRdb's table is partial and in-frame only. V and J calls and clone size are copied from that table; D and trimming were computed from the DNA. The sample consists of 110,000 or so clones, roughly 84% of them appearing once. Looked up from germline, CDR1 is LNHDA and CDR2 is SQIVND (reference sequence). This CDR3 contains 14 residues. V lost 2 bases, J lost 3 bases, and 8 bases lay in between. The data were taken from a study of blood T cell repertoires in COVID-19. Study background: PBMCs, B-cell-depleted T cells, or T cells were the source of the cDNA or gDNA that made up the material.

Sequencing was carried out using peripheral blood. This rearrangement joins TRBV19 to TRBJ1-5; a possible D gene is TRBD1 (6 bases). The TCR was taken from a woman between 70 and 85 years old who had recovered from COVID-19. CDR3 coding DNA: TGTGCCAGTAGTATAAGGGACACCAATCAGCCCCAGCATTTT. This gives the protein CASSIRDTNQPQHF.